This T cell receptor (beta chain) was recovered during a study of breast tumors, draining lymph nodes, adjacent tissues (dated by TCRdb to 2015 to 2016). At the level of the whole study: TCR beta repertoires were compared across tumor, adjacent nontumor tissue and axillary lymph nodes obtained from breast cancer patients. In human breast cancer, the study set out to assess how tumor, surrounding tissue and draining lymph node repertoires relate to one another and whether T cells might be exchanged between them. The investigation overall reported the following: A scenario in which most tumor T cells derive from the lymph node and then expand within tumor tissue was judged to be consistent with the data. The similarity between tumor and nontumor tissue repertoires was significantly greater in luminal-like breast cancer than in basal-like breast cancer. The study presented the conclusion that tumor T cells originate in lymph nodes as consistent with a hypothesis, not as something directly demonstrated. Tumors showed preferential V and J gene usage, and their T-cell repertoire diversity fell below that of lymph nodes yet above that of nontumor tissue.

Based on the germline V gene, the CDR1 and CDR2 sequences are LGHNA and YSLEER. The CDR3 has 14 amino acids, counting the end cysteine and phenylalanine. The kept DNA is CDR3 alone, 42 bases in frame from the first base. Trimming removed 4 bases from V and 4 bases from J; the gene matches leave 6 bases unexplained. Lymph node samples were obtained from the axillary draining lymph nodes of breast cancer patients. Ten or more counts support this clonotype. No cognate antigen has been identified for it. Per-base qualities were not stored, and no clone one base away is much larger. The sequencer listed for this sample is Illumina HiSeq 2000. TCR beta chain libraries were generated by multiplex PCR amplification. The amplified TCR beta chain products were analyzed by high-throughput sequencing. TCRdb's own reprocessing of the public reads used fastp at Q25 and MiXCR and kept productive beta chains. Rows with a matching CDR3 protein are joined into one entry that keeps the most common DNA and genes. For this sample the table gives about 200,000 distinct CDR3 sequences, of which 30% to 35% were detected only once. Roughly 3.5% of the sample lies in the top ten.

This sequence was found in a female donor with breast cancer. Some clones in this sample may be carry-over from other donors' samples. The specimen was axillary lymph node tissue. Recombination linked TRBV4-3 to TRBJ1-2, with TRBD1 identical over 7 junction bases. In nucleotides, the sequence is TGCGCCAGCAGCCCCAGGGGGACCCTCTATGGCTACACCTTC. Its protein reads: CASSPRGTLYGYTF.